Listed below are T cell receptor beta chains from one sample, sequenced in a study of beta chain features in type 1 diabetes. The repertoire was sequenced with immunoSEQ multiplex PCR; TCRdb's copy has only in-frame clones and lacks some. The data contain about 340,000 clones, roughly 8% of them singletons. The sequenced sample consisted of central memory CD4+ T cells from blood. The receptors come from a woman between 18 and 29 years old in good health. The CDR3 runs from the conserved cysteine through the conserved F or W. The D gene is left open where the match is weak. Clone sizes are given selectively: once, few, many, or a class where the clone is expanded.

V	J	D	size	CDR3	DNA
TRBV28	TRBJ1-1	NA	many	CASTSGWVLFF	TGTGCCAGCACCTCAGGCTGGGTCCTTTTCTTT
TRBV4-3	TRBJ2-2	NA	NA	CASSRDHRGGSGELFF	TGCGCCAGCAGCCGAGACCACAGGGGGGGGAGCGGGGAGCTGTTTTTT
TRBV6-5	TRBJ2-5	NA	NA	CASSATDGRGTQYF	TGTGCCAGCAGTGCAACAGATGGACGGGGGACCCAGTACTTC
TRBV4-2	TRBJ2-1	NA	few	CASSQELVMGEQFF	TGTGCCAGCAGCCAAGAGTTAGTCATGGGTGAGCAGTTCTTC
TRBV7-2	TRBJ2-3	NA	many	CASSFILRTDTQYF	TGTGCCAGCAGCTTCATTTTGAGGACAGATACGCAGTATTTT
TRBV6-5	TRBJ1-2	NA	few	CASRPGGGDSYGYTF	TGTGCCAGCAGGCCCGGGGGAGGGGATAGCTATGGCTACACCTTC
TRBV11-3	TRBJ2-3	TRBD2	NA	CASSFSGSTDTQYF	TGTGCCAGCAGCTTTAGCGGGAGCACAGATACGCAGTATTTT
TRBV11-2	TRBJ1-4	TRBD1	NA	CASRRTGGDEKLFF	TGTGCCAGCAGACGGACAGGGGGGGATGAAAAACTGTTTTTT
TRBV4-3	TRBJ2-7	NA	few	CASSQQIAHSYEQYF	TGCGCCAGCAGCCAACAAATAGCCCACTCCTACGAGCAGTACTTC
TRBV19	TRBJ2-1	NA	NA	CASKDPSSYNEQFF	TGTGCCAGTAAGGACCCGAGCTCCTACAATGAGCAGTTCTTC
TRBV5-1	TRBJ2-7	NA	NA	CASRDSYEQYF	TGCGCCAGCCGGGATTCCTACGAGCAGTACTTC
TRBV18	TRBJ2-1	NA	NA	CASSPFSGNNNEQFF	TGTGCCAGCTCACCCTTCAGCGGAAACAACAATGAGCAGTTCTTC
TRBV6-1	TRBJ2-3	NA	NA	CASRTTDTQYF	TGTGCCAGCAGGACTACAGATACGCAGTATTTT
TRBV2	TRBJ2-1	NA	many	CASSEGTATEQFF	TGTGCCAGCAGTGAGGGGACGGCAACCGAGCAGTTCTTC
TRBV18	TRBJ1-1	NA	NA	CASSPGTGDYTEAFF	TGTGCCAGCTCACCGGGTACAGGAGACTACACTGAAGCTTTCTTT
TRBV5-1	TRBJ2-1	NA	NA	CASSEPPTPQFF	TGCGCCAGCAGCGAACCCCCTACGCCGCAGTTCTTC
TRBV4-3	TRBJ2-1	TRBD2	few	CASSQVIAGPSYNEQFF	TGCGCCAGCAGCCAAGTAATAGCGGGACCCTCCTACAATGAGCAGTTCTTC
TRBV11-2	TRBJ1-4	NA	many	CASSPRTTNEKLFF	TGTGCCAGCAGCCCTCGAACAACTAATGAAAAACTGTTTTTT